This is a list of T cell receptor beta chains from one sample in a study of shared clonotypes between healthy human individuals. Sequencing was performed with immunoSEQ multiplex PCR; in TCRdb, only in-frame clones are kept and a portion is missing. Found here are a few hundred thousand clones, roughly 87% of them singletons; the top ten hold 15% to 20%. Sequences were obtained from memory CD8+ T cells sorted from blood. These receptors all stem from a man between 18 and 35 years old in good health. The CDR3 runs from the conserved cysteine through the conserved F or W. A D gene is named only where the DNA matches it firmly. Expanded clones get a size class; other rows say once, few or many, or leave the size out.

clone_size cdr3_length j_call d_call v_call cdr3_aa cdr3_nt
- 17 TRBJ2-1 TRBD2 TRBV27 CASSSGPGLGSFDEQFF TGTGCCAGCAGTTCCGGCCCGGGACTAGGCTCGTTCGATGAGCAGTTCTTC
- 15 TRBJ2-5 - TRBV5-1 CASSLARGAEETQYF TGCGCCAGCAGCTTGGCCCGGGGGGCCGAAGAGACCCAGTACTTC
- 15 TRBJ2-7 - TRBV5-4 CASSLWGTSKAEQYF TGTGCCAGCAGCTTGTGGGGGACCTCGAAGGCCGAGCAGTACTTC
once 16 TRBJ1-2 - TRBV2 CASSEASTNQAYGYTF TGTGCCAGCAGTGAAGCCTCTACAAATCAGGCCTATGGCTACACCTTC
- 14 TRBJ2-7 TRBD1 TRBV4-1 CASSNRQGRDEQYF TGCGCCAGCAGCAACAGACAGGGGCGAGACGAGCAGTACTTC
- 16 TRBJ2-7 TRBD1 TRBV5-1 CASSWYRDRVYAEQYF TGCGCCAGCAGCTGGTACCGGGACAGGGTATATGCCGAGCAGTACTTC
- 12 TRBJ2-2 - TRBV12-5 CASGLGPGELFF TGTGCTAGTGGTTTGGGTCCCGGGGAGCTGTTTTTT
- 12 TRBJ1-1 - TRBV2 CASGTQNTEAFF TGTGCCAGCGGGACACAGAACACTGAAGCTTTCTTT
- 17 TRBJ2-2 TRBD2 TRBV13 CASSPALAGGGTGELFF TGTGCCAGCAGCCCAGCCCTAGCGGGAGGCGGCACCGGGGAGCTGTTTTTT
many 15 TRBJ2-2 TRBD1 TRBV9 CASSVETGGTGELFF TGTGCCAGCAGCGTAGAAACAGGGGGGACCGGGGAGCTGTTTTTT
once 15 TRBJ1-1 - TRBV7-6 CASSLDRVTNTEAFF TGTGCCAGCAGCTTAGACAGGGTGACGAACACTGAAGCTTTCTTT
once 15 TRBJ1-1 TRBD1 TRBV27 CASGHRGVRDTEAFF TGTGCCAGCGGACACAGGGGGGTCAGGGACACTGAAGCTTTCTTT
- 15 TRBJ2-2 - TRBV4-1 CASSQESSMSGELFF TGCGCCAGCAGCCAAGAGTCTAGTATGAGCGGGGAGCTGTTTTTT
- 14 TRBJ2-5 - TRBV5-6 CASSWMVAQETQYF TGTGCCAGCAGCTGGATGGTAGCGCAAGAGACCCAGTACTTC
- 14 TRBJ1-2 TRBD1 TRBV5-1 CASSLDRGLEGYTF TGCGCCAGCAGCTTGGACAGGGGGCTGGAAGGCTACACCTTC
- 15 TRBJ1-3 - TRBV29-1 CSVGDQDGSGNTIYF TGCAGCGTTGGGGACCAGGATGGCTCTGGAAACACCATATATTTT
- 15 TRBJ2-1 TRBD2 TRBV5-6 CASSLGWEGDGEQFF TGTGCCAGCAGCTTGGGATGGGAGGGTGATGGTGAGCAGTTCTTC
- 16 TRBJ1-2 - TRBV30 CAWSQNEVPANYGYTF TGTGCCTGGAGCCAAAACGAGGTGCCAGCTAACTATGGCTACACCTTC
- 12 TRBJ1-1 TRBD1 TRBV27 CASGQGNTEAFF TGTGCCAGCGGACAGGGTAACACTGAAGCTTTCTTT
- 14 TRBJ2-7 - TRBV7-8 CASSLAESLAEQYF TGTGCCAGCAGCTTAGCAGAGAGCCTAGCGGAGCAGTACTTC
- 16 TRBJ2-3 TRBD2 TRBV27 CASSLMAGDGTDTQYF TGTGCCAGCAGTTTAATGGCGGGAGACGGCACAGATACGCAGTATTTT
- 15 TRBJ2-1 TRBD2 TRBV5-6 CASSPGTRMDNEQFF TGTGCCAGCAGCCCCGGGACTAGGATGGACAATGAGCAGTTCTTC
- 15 TRBJ1-1 TRBD1 TRBV4-1 CASSHRRQGAAEAFF TGCGCCAGCAGCCATCGACGACAGGGGGCCGCTGAAGCTTTCTTT
- 13 TRBJ2-7 - TRBV29-1 CSVAAGRSYEQYF TGCAGCGTTGCAGCGGGCAGATCCTACGAGCAGTACTTC
- 13 TRBJ1-1 - TRBV6-5 CASSYSTVAEAFF TGTGCCAGCAGTTACTCGACGGTGGCTGAAGCTTTCTTT
few 15 TRBJ2-7 - TRBV7-3 CASSLGAGVAYEQYF TGTGCCAGCAGCTTAGGTGCTGGGGTCGCCTACGAGCAGTACTTC
- 17 TRBJ2-2 - TRBV6-1 CASSEFRVARSPGELFF TGTGCCAGCAGTGAATTCAGGGTGGCCCGGTCACCCGGGGAGCTGTTTTTT
- 13 TRBJ2-7 - TRBV6-5 CASSRGFSYEQYF TGTGCCAGCAGTCGCGGGTTCTCCTACGAGCAGTACTTC
- 15 TRBJ2-7 - TRBV5-6 CASSLPGRHSYEQYF TGTGCCAGCAGCTTGCCCGGACGTCACTCCTACGAGCAGTACTTC
- 16 TRBJ1-5 - TRBV28 CASRSRGRYSNQPQHF TGTGCCAGCAGGAGTAGGGGTCGTTATAGCAATCAGCCCCAGCATTTT
- 16 TRBJ2-1 - TRBV5-1 CASSLAAGHSYNEQFF TGCGCCAGCAGCTTGGCAGCGGGACACTCCTACAATGAGCAGTTCTTC
- 14 TRBJ2-4 - TRBV19 CASSIRVAKNIQYF TGTGCCAGTAGTATTCGGGTAGCCAAAAACATTCAGTACTTC